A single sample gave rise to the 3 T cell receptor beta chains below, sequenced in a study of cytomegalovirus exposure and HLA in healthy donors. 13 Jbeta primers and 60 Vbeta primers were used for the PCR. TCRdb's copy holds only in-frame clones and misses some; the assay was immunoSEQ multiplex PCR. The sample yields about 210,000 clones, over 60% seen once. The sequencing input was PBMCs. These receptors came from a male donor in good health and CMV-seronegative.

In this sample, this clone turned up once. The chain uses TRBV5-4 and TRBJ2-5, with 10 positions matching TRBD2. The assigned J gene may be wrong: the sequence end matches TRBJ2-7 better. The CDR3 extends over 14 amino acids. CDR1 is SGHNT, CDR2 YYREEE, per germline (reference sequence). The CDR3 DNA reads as TGTGCCAGCAACAAGCGGGGGGGCAAATACGAGCAGTACTTC. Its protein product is CASNKRGGKYEQYF.

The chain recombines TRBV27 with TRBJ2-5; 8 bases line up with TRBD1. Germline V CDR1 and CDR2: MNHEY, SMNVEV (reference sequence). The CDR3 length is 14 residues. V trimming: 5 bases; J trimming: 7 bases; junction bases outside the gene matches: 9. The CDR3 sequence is CASSVQGDVGTQYF. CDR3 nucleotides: TGTGCCAGCAGTGTACAGGGGGACGTCGGGACCCAGTACTTC.

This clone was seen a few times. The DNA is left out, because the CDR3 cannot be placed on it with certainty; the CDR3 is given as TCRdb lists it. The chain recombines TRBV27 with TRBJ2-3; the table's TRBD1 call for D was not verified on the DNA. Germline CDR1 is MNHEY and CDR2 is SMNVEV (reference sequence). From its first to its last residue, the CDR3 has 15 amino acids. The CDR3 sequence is CASSSSGQVTDTQYF.